The clone carrying this T cell receptor beta chain was seen more than once but under ten times. Its antigen is unknown. This entry belongs to a study of regulatory T cells in long-lasting Graves disease. Study information: Graves' patients, newly diagnosed, had taken antithyroid drugs under 3 months.

HTBI primers from iRepertoire and Arm-PCR of CDR3 regions yielded the TCR beta libraries. In the original workflow: Throughout the samples, researchers identified 60 to 70 TRBV and 13 to 15 TRBJ segments. TCRdb re-called the multiplex PCR reads through MiXCR, storing one row per CDR3 protein. In this record, the V and J calls reflect TCRdb's handling and not the investigators' own analysis. The data contain around 250,000 distinct CDR3 sequences, over 20% of them singletons. Between the trimmed V and J ends, which lost 2 bases and 8 bases, there was a span of 12 bases. The CDR3 contains 13 residues. Germline-derived CDR1 and CDR2 are MNHEY and SVGEGT. Time point of the sample: newly diagnosed GD, antithyroid drugs for less than 3 months. The TCR library was made from RNA extracted from PBMCs. Study outcomes and limitations: Persistent disease samples used TRBV28, TRBJ1-2 and TRBJ2-5 preferentially. New patients shared roughly 980 public clonotypes, fewer than the approximately 2,500 shared by persistent patients.

The genes are TRBV6-2 or TRBV6-3 and TRBJ1-2; perhaps TRBD1 as D (5 bases). Sequenced here: peripheral blood mononuclear cells (PBMCs), sampled at new diagnosis, from a patient treated with antithyroid drugs. The receptor was derived from a female donor with Graves disease. The CDR3 DNA reads TGTGCCAGCAGTTACCTAGGGACGGGGGGCTACACCTTC. Protein product: CASSYLGTGGYTF.